The present T cell receptor beta chain was sequenced within a study of T cells after yellow fever vaccination. About the study: When fractions had low cell numbers, they were prepared with SMART-Seq v4 Ultra Low Input.

Study observations and caveats: A limited proportion of clonotypes was detected within both the CD4 and CD8 compartments. A weaker but faster secondary response was observed, peaking on day 5 versus 15. From the bulk population, abundant clonotypes could contaminate and appear within FACS-sorted repertoires.

TCRdb analysed the 5' RACE reads with MiXCR anew, one entry per CDR3 protein. This table has a few hundred thousand distinct CDR3 sequences, around 16% appearing once. A word on this clonotype: No antigen is known for it.

This specimen was PBMCs, taken 4 to 5 days after the first yellow fever vaccination. The TCR comes from a man younger than 30 who received the YFV17D yellow fever vaccine.

CDR3 coding DNA: TGCAGTGCTAGTAAACAGACAGCTTTCACAGATACGCAGTATTTT. This codes for CSASKQTAFTDTQYF. The chain links TRBV20-1 to TRBJ2-3; maybe TRBD1 (5 bases). CDR3 length equals 15 residues. CDR1 is DFQATT, CDR2 SNEGSKA, per germline (reference sequence). Trimming shortened V by 3 bases and J by 2 bases, and 15 bases separated the two germline ends.